This T cell receptor (beta chain) was sequenced during a study of cytomegalovirus exposure and HLA in healthy donors. The CDR3 runs to 19 residues. PCR involved 60 Vbeta and 13 Jbeta primers. Repertoires were generated with immunoSEQ multiplex PCR, while TCRdb's copy carries only in-frame clones and drops some. The sample yields some 56,000 clones, 55% to 65% seen once. This clonotype was obtained from a human donor in good health. V and J are TRBV1 and TRBJ2-2; the table's D call TRBD1 went unverified against the DNA. TRBV1 is labeled a pseudogene. Source material: PBMCs. Here the CDR3 DNA reads TGCACCAGCAGCCCCCGCCCGGGGACAGACCTACTGAACACCGGGGAGCTGTTTTTT. It is translated as CTSSPRPGTDLLNTGELFF.